These T cell receptor beta chains were read from a single sample in a study of blood T cell repertoires in COVID-19. TCRdb keeps only in-frame clones here, not all; method: immunoSEQ multiplex PCR. The profile shows about 310,000 clones, about 90% of them singletons. Sequences were obtained from PBMCs or T cells enriched from blood (not recorded which). Receptors originate from a woman between 25 and 40 years old who had recovered from COVID-19. The CDR3 runs from the conserved cysteine through the conserved F or W. Each record gives: V gene, D gene, clone size, J gene, CDR3 DNA, CDR3 protein. D genes are given only for firm matches. Size tells how often a clone was seen (once, few, many) or the class of an expanded clone, and some rows leave it out.

V gene: TRBV27; D gene: TRBD1; clone size: -; J gene: TRBJ1-2; CDR3 DNA: TGTGCCAGCGTTACAGGGGGTTATGGCTACACCTTC; CDR3 protein: CASVTGGYGYTF
V gene: TRBV27; D gene: TRBD1; clone size: -; J gene: TRBJ1-6; CDR3 DNA: TGTGCCAGCAGTTCAACAGGGACAGGGTTTCCTTCACCCCTCCACTTT; CDR3 protein: CASSSTGTGFPSPLHF
V gene: TRBV6-5; D gene: -; clone size: few; J gene: TRBJ1-5; CDR3 DNA: TGTGCCAGCAGTTACAGTAGTAGCAATCAGCCCCAGCATTTT; CDR3 protein: CASSYSSSNQPQHF
V gene: TRBV27; D gene: -; clone size: -; J gene: TRBJ1-1; CDR3 DNA: TGTGCCAGCAGTTTAGGGGGCGACTTGGACACTGAAGCTTTCTTT; CDR3 protein: CASSLGGDLDTEAFF
V gene: TRBV12-5; D gene: TRBD2; clone size: -; J gene: TRBJ2-1; CDR3 DNA: TGTGCTAGTGGCGGCAGAACCGGGACTAGCCCTAACAATGAGCAGTTCTTC; CDR3 protein: CASGGRTGTSPNNEQFF
V gene: TRBV2; D gene: -; clone size: -; J gene: TRBJ1-5; CDR3 DNA: TGTGCCAGCAGTGATTGGCAGGGGTCGTTTTATAGCAATCAGCCCCAGCATTTT; CDR3 protein: CASSDWQGSFYSNQPQHF
V gene: TRBV3-1/TRBV3-2; D gene: TRBD1; clone size: -; J gene: TRBJ1-5; CDR3 DNA: TGTGCCAGCAGCCCGGGACAGGGGTACAATCAGCCCCAGCATTTT; CDR3 protein: CASSPGQGYNQPQHF
V gene: TRBV7-9; D gene: TRBD2; clone size: once; J gene: TRBJ2-3; CDR3 DNA: TGTGCCAGTGGGACTAGCGGGGGTTTAGATACGCAGTATTTT; CDR3 protein: CASGTSGGLDTQYF
V gene: TRBV21-1; D gene: -; clone size: -; J gene: TRBJ2-5; CDR3 DNA: TGTGCCAGCAGCCAAAAACTAGTTACCGAGACCCAGTACTTC; CDR3 protein: CASSQKLVTETQYF
V gene: TRBV19; D gene: -; clone size: -; J gene: TRBJ2-1; CDR3 DNA: TGTGCCAGTACCAAAGTAGGGACACCTTACGATGAGCAGTTCTTC; CDR3 protein: CASTKVGTPYDEQFF
V gene: TRBV5-6; D gene: -; clone size: -; J gene: TRBJ1-6; CDR3 DNA: TGTGCCAGCAGCCCAGGACGGGGATTTAGCTATAATTCACCCCTCCACTTT; CDR3 protein: CASSPGRGFSYNSPLHF
V gene: TRBV15; D gene: -; clone size: -; J gene: TRBJ2-3; CDR3 DNA: TGTGCCACCAGCAGAGATACGGGGTTGGATACGCAGTATTTT; CDR3 protein: CATSRDTGLDTQYF
V gene: TRBV27; D gene: -; clone size: -; J gene: TRBJ2-1; CDR3 DNA: TGTGCCAGCGCGAGGTACTACAATGAGCAGTTCTTC; CDR3 protein: CASARYYNEQFF
V gene: TRBV9; D gene: -; clone size: -; J gene: TRBJ1-5; CDR3 DNA: TGTGCCAGCAGCGTAGTGATCAGGGGCAGTGGGCCCCAGCATTTT; CDR3 protein: CASSVVIRGSGPQHF
V gene: TRBV27; D gene: TRBD1; clone size: -; J gene: TRBJ1-1; CDR3 DNA: TGTGCCAGCAGTTTACGTTCAGGGGGCTTAAACACTGAAGCTTTCTTT; CDR3 protein: CASSLRSGGLNTEAFF
V gene: TRBV4-2; D gene: TRBD2; clone size: few; J gene: TRBJ2-7; CDR3 DNA: TGTGCCAGCGGGAAAACCGGGACTAGAGACTACGAGCAGTACTTC; CDR3 protein: CASGKTGTRDYEQYF
V gene: TRBV2; D gene: -; clone size: -; J gene: TRBJ1-4; CDR3 DNA: TGTGCCAGCTGTTTCGGTTCAACTAATGAAAAACTGTTTTTT; CDR3 protein: CASCFGSTNEKLFF
V gene: TRBV5-6; D gene: TRBD2; clone size: -; J gene: TRBJ2-3; CDR3 DNA: TGTGCCAGCAATTGGGAAAGTGTGAAGCGGGAAGTCACAGATACGCAGTATTTT; CDR3 protein: CASNWESVKREVTDTQYF
V gene: TRBV27; D gene: TRBD2; clone size: -; J gene: TRBJ2-3; CDR3 DNA: TGTGCCAGCAGCCGCCGAGAGGGGCGAGGCGGGAGCGGCACAGATACGCAGTATTTT; CDR3 protein: CASSRREGRGGSGTDTQYF
V gene: TRBV28; D gene: TRBD1; clone size: -; J gene: TRBJ2-1; CDR3 DNA: TGTGCCAGCAGGAAGACAGGGCTGAACAATGAGCAGTTCTTC; CDR3 protein: CASRKTGLNNEQFF
V gene: TRBV2; D gene: -; clone size: -; J gene: TRBJ1-2; CDR3 DNA: TGTGCCAGCAGCGCTAGACAGAACTATGGCTACACCTTC; CDR3 protein: CASSARQNYGYTF
V gene: TRBV7-3; D gene: TRBD1; clone size: -; J gene: TRBJ2-1; CDR3 DNA: TGTGCCAGCAGTCCAGGGGGCGGCTACAATGAGCAGTTCTTC; CDR3 protein: CASSPGGGYNEQFF
V gene: TRBV6-1; D gene: TRBD1; clone size: -; J gene: TRBJ1-4; CDR3 DNA: TGTGCCAGCAGTGAGCGAAACAGGGGGCGTTTCTCCTTT; CDR3 protein: CASSERNRGRFSF
V gene: TRBV7-2; D gene: TRBD2; clone size: once; J gene: TRBJ2-5; CDR3 DNA: TGTGCCAGCAGCCCACGGGCGGGACTACCCGGCCAGACCCAGTACTTC; CDR3 protein: CASSPRAGLPGQTQYF
V gene: TRBV21-1; D gene: -; clone size: -; J gene: TRBJ2-1; CDR3 DNA: TGTGCCAGCAGCAAAGGAAGGGTAGCGTGTATCCCCTATGCCTACAATGAGCAGTTCTTC; CDR3 protein: CASSKGRVACIPYAYNEQFF
V gene: TRBV29-1; D gene: -; clone size: -; J gene: TRBJ1-2; CDR3 DNA: TGCAGCGTTAGCGGGGGGGTGTATGGCTACACCTTC; CDR3 protein: CSVSGGVYGYTF
V gene: TRBV27; D gene: -; clone size: -; J gene: TRBJ2-3; CDR3 DNA: TGTGCCACCAACAGGGGCACAGATACGCAGTATTTT; CDR3 protein: CATNRGTDTQYF
V gene: TRBV29-1; D gene: -; clone size: -; J gene: TRBJ1-1; CDR3 DNA: TGCAGCGTTGACAGGGTCCTGATCATGAACACTGAAGCTTTCTTT; CDR3 protein: CSVDRVLIMNTEAFF
V gene: TRBV5-8; D gene: -; clone size: -; J gene: TRBJ1-4; CDR3 DNA: TGTGCCAGCAGCATGGGTCCGACTGCGGGTGAAAAACTGTTTTTT; CDR3 protein: CASSMGPTAGEKLFF
V gene: TRBV11-3; D gene: TRBD1; clone size: -; J gene: TRBJ1-3; CDR3 DNA: TGTGCCAGCAGCCCCGGGACAGATGGAAACACCATATATTTT; CDR3 protein: CASSPGTDGNTIYF
V gene: TRBV5-6; D gene: TRBD2; clone size: -; J gene: TRBJ2-1; CDR3 DNA: TGTGCCAGCAGGCGACTAGCGTCGAATGAGCAGTTCTTC; CDR3 protein: CASRRLASNEQFF
V gene: TRBV11-3; D gene: -; clone size: -; J gene: TRBJ2-3; CDR3 DNA: TGTGCCAGCAGCCTAGGGACGGGGAATGGAGATACGCAGTATTTT; CDR3 protein: CASSLGTGNGDTQYF
V gene: TRBV7-9; D gene: TRBD2; clone size: few; J gene: TRBJ2-1; CDR3 DNA: TGTGCCAGCAGCTTAGGCTCTAGCGGGAGGGCTGAGCAGTTCTTC; CDR3 protein: CASSLGSSGRAEQFF
V gene: TRBV20-1; D gene: -; clone size: -; J gene: TRBJ2-3; CDR3 DNA: TGCAGTGCTAGTCGTCGTTTAGTAGATACGCAGTATTTT; CDR3 protein: CSASRRLVDTQYF
V gene: TRBV27; D gene: TRBD1; clone size: -; J gene: TRBJ1-5; CDR3 DNA: TGTGCCAGCAGTTTATTCTTCAGGGACAGGGACAATCAGCCCCAGCATTTT; CDR3 protein: CASSLFFRDRDNQPQHF
V gene: TRBV30; D gene: -; clone size: few; J gene: TRBJ1-5; CDR3 DNA: TGTGCCTGGAGTCTAGGTTATAGCAATCAGCCCCAGCATTTT; CDR3 protein: CAWSLGYSNQPQHF
V gene: TRBV27; D gene: TRBD2; clone size: -; J gene: TRBJ2-1; CDR3 DNA: TGTGCCAGCAGCTCCACCTCAGCGGGAGGGCCCCTCAATGAGCAGTTCTTC; CDR3 protein: CASSSTSAGGPLNEQFF